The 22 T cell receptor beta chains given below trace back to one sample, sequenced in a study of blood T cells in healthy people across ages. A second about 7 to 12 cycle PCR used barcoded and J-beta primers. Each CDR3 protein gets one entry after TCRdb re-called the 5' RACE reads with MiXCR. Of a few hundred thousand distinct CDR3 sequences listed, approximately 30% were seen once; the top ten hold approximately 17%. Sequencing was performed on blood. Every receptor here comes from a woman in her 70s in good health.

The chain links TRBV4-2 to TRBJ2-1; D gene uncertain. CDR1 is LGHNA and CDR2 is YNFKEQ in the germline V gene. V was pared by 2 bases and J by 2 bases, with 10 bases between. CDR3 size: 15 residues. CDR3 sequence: CASSQPTGAYNEQFF. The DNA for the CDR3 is TGTGCCAGCAGCCAACCGACTGGGGCCTACAATGAGCAGTTCTTC.

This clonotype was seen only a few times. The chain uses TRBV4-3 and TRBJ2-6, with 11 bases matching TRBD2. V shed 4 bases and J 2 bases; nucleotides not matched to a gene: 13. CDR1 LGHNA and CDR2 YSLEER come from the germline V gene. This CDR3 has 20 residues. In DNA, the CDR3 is TGCGCCAGCAGCCCGTCCTATTTTAGCGGGGGGGCCGCTGGGGCCAACGTCCTGACTTTC. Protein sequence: CASSPSYFSGGAAGANVLTF.

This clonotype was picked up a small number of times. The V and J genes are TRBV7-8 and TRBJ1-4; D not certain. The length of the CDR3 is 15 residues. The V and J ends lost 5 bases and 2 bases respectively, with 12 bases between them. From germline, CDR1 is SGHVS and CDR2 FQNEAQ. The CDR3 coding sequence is TGTGCCAGCAGCCCCATGGGAGGGACTAATGAAAAACTGTTTTTT. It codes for CASSPMGGTNEKLFF.

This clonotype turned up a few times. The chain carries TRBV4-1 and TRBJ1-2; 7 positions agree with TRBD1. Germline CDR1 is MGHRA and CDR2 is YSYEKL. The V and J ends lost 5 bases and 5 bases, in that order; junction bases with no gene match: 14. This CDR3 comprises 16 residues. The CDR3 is CASSINQGQDRYGYTF. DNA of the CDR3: TGCGCCAGCAGCATTAATCAAGGACAGGATAGGTATGGCTACACCTTC.

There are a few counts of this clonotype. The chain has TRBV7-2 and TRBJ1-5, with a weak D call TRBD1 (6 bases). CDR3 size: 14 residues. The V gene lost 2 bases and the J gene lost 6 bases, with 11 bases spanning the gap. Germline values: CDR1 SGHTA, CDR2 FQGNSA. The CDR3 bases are TGTGCCAGCAGCTTACCAGGGGTGTTTCAGCCCCAGCATTTT. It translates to CASSLPGVFQPQHF.

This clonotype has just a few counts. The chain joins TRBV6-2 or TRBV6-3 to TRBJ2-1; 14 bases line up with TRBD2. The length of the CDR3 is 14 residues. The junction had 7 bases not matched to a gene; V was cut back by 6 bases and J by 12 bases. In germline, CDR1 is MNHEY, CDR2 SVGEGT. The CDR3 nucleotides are TGTGCCAGCAGCTCAGGACTAGCGGGGGGTCGGCAGTTCTTC. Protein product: CASSSGLAGGRQFF.

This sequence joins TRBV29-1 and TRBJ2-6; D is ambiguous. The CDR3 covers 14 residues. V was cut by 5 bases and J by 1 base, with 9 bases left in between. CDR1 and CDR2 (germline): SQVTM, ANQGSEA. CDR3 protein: CSVFSGSGANVLTF. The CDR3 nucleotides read TGCAGCGTTTTTTCCGGGTCTGGGGCCAACGTCCTGACTTTC. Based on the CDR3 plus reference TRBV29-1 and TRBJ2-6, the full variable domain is SAVISQKPSRDICQRGTSLTIQCQVDSQVTMMFWYRQQPGQSLTLIATANQGSEATYESGFVIDKFPISRPNLTFSTLTVSNMSPEDSSIYLCSVFSGSGANVLTFGAGSRLTVL.

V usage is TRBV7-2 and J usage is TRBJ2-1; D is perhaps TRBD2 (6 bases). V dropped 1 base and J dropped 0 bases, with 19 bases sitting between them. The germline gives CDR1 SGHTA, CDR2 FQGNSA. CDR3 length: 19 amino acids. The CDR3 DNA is TGTGCCAGCAGCTTAGTAGGAACTAGCCCCCCGAGCTCCTACAATGAGCAGTTCTTC. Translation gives CASSLVGTSPPSSYNEQFF. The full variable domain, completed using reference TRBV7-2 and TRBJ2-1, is GAGVSQSPSNKVTEKGKDVELRCDPISGHTALYWYRQSLGQGLEFLIYFQGNSAPDKSGLPSDRFSAERTGGSVSTLTIQRTQQEDSAVYLCASSLVGTSPPSSYNEQFFGPGTRLTVL.

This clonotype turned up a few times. CDR3 in amino acids: CASSPRQGGDANTGELFF. The CDR3 bases are TGTGCCAGCAGTCCGAGGCAGGGGGGGGACGCGAACACCGGGGAGCTGTTTTTT. The rearrangement joins TRBV6-1 to TRBJ2-2, with D perhaps assigned TRBD1 or TRBD2 (7 bases each). This CDR3 is 18 amino acids long. Germline V gives CDR1 MNHNS, CDR2 SASEGT. Deletions cut 5 bases from V and 0 bases from J, with 19 bases between.

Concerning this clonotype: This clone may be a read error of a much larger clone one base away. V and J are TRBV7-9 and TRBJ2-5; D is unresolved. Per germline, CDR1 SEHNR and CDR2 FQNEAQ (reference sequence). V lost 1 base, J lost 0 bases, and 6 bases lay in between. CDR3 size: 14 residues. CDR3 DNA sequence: TGTGCCAGCAGCTTAGGCCCGTACCAAGAGACCCAGTACTTC. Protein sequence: CASSLGPYQETQYF. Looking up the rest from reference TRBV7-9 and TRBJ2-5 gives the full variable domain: DTGVSQNPRHKITKRGQNVTFRCDPISEHNRLYWYRQTLGQGPEFLTYFQNEAQLEKSRLLSDRFSAERPKGSFSTLEIQRTEQGDSAMYLCASSLGPYQETQYFGPGTRLLVL.

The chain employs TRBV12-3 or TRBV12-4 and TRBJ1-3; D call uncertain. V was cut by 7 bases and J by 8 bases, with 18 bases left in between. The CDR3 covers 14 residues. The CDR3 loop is CASNHRGFSDTIYF. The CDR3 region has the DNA TGTGCCAGCAATCACAGAGGGTTCAGTGACACCATATATTTT.

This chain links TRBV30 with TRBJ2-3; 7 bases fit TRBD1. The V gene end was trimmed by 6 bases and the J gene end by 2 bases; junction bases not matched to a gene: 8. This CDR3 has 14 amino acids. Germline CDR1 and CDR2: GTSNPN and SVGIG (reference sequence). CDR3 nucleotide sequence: TGTGCCTGCGTCACAGGGGCATCCACAGATACGCAGTATTTT. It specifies CACVTGASTDTQYF.

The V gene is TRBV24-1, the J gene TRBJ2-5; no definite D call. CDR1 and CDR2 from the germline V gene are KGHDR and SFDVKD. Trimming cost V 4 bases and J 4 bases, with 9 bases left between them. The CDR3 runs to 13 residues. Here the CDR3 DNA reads TGTGCCACCAGTGAGCCCGGAGTAGAGACCCAGTACTTC. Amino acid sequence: CATSEPGVETQYF.

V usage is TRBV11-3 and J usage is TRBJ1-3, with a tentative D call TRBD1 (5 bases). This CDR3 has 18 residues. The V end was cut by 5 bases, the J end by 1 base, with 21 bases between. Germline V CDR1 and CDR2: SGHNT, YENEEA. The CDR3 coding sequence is TGTGCCAGCAGCCAGTGGTCCGCAGGGAGATTATCTGGAAACACCATATATTTT. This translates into CASSQWSAGRLSGNTIYF.

In nucleotides, the CDR3 is TGTGCCAGCAGCTTATTTGGCGGGAGGCGCGGAGAGACCCAGTACTTC. Encoded protein: CASSLFGGRRGETQYF. The V and J genes are TRBV7-2 and TRBJ2-5; 8 nucleotides agree with TRBD2. Germline values: CDR1 SGHTA, CDR2 FQGNSA. This CDR3 has 16 residues. With 2 bases clipped from V and 4 bases from J, the junction kept 9 bases outside the gene matches.

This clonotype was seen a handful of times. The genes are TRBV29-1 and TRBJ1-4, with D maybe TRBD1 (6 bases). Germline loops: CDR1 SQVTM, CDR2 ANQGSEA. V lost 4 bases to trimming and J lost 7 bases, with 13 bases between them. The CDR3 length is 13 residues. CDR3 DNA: TGCAGCGTTGTAAAGTCAGGGGTTGAAAAACTGTTTTTT. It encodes CSVVKSGVEKLFF.

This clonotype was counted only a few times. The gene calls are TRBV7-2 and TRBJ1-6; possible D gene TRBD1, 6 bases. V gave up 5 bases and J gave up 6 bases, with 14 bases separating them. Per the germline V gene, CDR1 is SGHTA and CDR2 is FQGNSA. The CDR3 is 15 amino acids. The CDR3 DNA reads TGTGCCAGCAGCAACTCGGGGGGGCGTAATTCACCCCTCCACTTT. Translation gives CASSNSGGRNSPLHF. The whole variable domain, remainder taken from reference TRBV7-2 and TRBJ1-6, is GAGVSQSPSNKVTEKGKDVELRCDPISGHTALYWYRQSLGQGLEFLIYFQGNSAPDKSGLPSDRFSAERTGGSVSTLTIQRTQQEDSAVYLCASSNSGGRNSPLHFGNGTRLTVT.

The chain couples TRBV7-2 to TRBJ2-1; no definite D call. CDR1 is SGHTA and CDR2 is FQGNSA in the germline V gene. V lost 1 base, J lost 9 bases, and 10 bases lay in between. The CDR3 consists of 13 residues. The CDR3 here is CASSLGPFPEQFF. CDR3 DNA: TGTGCCAGCAGCTTAGGCCCCTTTCCTGAGCAGTTCTTC.

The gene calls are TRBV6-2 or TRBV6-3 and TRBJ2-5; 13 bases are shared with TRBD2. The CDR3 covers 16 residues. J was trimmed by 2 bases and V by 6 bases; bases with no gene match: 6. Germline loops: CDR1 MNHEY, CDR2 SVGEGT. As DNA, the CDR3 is TGTGCCAGCAGGACGAAACTAGCGGGGGGGCAAGAGACCCAGTACTTC. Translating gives CASRTKLAGGQETQYF.

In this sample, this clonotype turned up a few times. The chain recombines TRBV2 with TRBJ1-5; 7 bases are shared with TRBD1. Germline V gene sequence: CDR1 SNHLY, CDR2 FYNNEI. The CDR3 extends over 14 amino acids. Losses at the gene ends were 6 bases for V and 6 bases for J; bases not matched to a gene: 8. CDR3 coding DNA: TGTGCCAGCAGCGGACAGGCCAAGACTCAGCCCCAGCATTTT. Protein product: CASSGQAKTQPQHF.

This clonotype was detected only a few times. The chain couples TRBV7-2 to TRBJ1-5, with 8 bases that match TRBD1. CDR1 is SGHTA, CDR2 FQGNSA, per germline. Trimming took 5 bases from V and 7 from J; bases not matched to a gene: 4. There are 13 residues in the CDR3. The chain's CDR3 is CASSGQGYQPQHF. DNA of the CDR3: TGTGCCAGCAGCGGACAGGGTTACCAGCCCCAGCATTTT.

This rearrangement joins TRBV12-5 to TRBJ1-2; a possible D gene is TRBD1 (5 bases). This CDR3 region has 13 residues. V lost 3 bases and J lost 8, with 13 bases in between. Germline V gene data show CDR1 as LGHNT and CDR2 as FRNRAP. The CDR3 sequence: CASGFWGGGGYTF. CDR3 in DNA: TGTGCTAGTGGTTTCTGGGGTGGGGGAGGCTACACCTTC. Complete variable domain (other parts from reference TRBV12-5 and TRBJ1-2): DARVTQTPRHKVTEMGQEVTMRCQPILGHNTVFWYRQTMMQGLELLAYFRNRAPLDDSGMPKDRFSAEMPDATLATLKIQPSEPRDSAVYFCASGFWGGGGYTFGSGTRLTVV.